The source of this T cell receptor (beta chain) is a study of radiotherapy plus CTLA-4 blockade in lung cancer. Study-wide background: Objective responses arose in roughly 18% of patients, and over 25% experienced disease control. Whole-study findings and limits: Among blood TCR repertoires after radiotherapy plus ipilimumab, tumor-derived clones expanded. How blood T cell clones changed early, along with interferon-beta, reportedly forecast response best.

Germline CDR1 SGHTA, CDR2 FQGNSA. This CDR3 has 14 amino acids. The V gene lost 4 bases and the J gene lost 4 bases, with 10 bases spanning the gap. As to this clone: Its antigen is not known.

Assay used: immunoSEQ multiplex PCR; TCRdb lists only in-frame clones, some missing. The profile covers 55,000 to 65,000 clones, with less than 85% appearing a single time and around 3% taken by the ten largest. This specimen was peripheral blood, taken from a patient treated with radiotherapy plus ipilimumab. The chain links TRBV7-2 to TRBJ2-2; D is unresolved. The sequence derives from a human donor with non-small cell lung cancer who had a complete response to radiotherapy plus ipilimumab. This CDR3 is CASSSRTPTGELFF. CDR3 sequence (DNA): TGTGCCAGCAGCTCACGAACTCCCACCGGGGAGCTGTTTTTT.